The 21 T cell receptor beta chains below come from one sample, sequenced in a study of response to subunit inactivated influenza vaccine. TCRdb recomputed calls from the RT-PCR reads with MiXCR, one row per CDR3 protein. The sample holds hundreds of thousands of distinct CDR3 sequences, 14% seen once. The sequenced sample was PBMCs from blood, obtained around 14 days before vaccination. The receptors shown here come from a man aged 45 to 65 who received an inactivated influenza vaccine.

This sequence joins TRBV7-6 and TRBJ2-7; TRBD1 agrees at 8 bases. This CDR3 contains 13 residues. Losses at the gene ends were 4 bases for V and 8 bases for J; bases not matched to a gene: 7. Germline-derived CDR1 and CDR2 are SGHVS and FNYEAQ. As DNA, the CDR3 is TGTGCCAGCAGCTCGACAGGGGACGGGAAGCAGTACTTC. Residues: CASSSTGDGKQYF.

This clonotype was found many times. The junction departs from the called germline gene at one end, perhaps through a read error. The rearrangement joins TRBV7-7 to TRBJ2-3; the D is unclear. CDR3 length equals 14 residues. Germline CDR1 SSHAT, CDR2 FNYEAQ (reference sequence). The CDR3 reads CASSLGGDDDTQYF. The CDR3 DNA follows: TGTGCTAGCAGCTTAGGTGGGGATGACGATACGCAGTATTTT.

There are a few counts of this clonotype. The chain recombines TRBV7-6 with TRBJ2-3, with D perhaps TRBD2 (6 bases). Trimming removed 1 base from V and 0 bases from J, with 11 bases in between. The CDR3 extends over 16 amino acids. Germline CDR1 SGHVS, CDR2 FNYEAQ. The CDR3 sequence is CASSLGAGTSTDTQYF. In DNA, the CDR3 is TGTGCCAGCAGCTTAGGTGCGGGAACTAGCACAGATACGCAGTATTTT.

This clonotype was seen a handful of times. CDR3: CASSPQTGSSYEQYF. The CDR3 DNA follows: TGTGCCAGCAGCCCACAGACAGGGAGTTCCTACGAGCAGTACTTC. The chain couples TRBV7-9 to TRBJ2-7, with 7 bases matching TRBD1. CDR1 SEHNR and CDR2 FQNEAQ come from the germline V gene (reference sequence). The CDR3 spans 15 residues. V shed 5 bases, J shed 1 base, and the junction held 8 bases outside the gene matches. The complete variable domain, with remaining parts taken from reference TRBV7-9 and TRBJ2-7, reads DTGVSQNPRHKITKRGQNVTFRCDPISEHNRLYWYRQTLGQGPEFLTYFQNEAQLEKSRLLSDRFSAERPKGSFSTLEIQRTEQGDSAMYLCASSPQTGSSYEQYFGPGTRLTVT.

This clonotype was picked up a small number of times. J is TRBJ2-3 and V is TRBV29-1; possibly TRBD2 for D (6 bases). Germline CDR1 is SQVTM and CDR2 is ANQGSEA. Trimming removed 7 bases from V and 0 bases from J, with 14 bases in between. This CDR3 comprises 14 residues. In nucleotides, the CDR3 is TGCAGCGCCGGGAGTAGTGGTAGCACAGATACGCAGTATTTT. This translates into CSAGSSGSTDTQYF.

J is TRBJ2-2 and V is TRBV20-1; TRBD2 agrees at 9 bases. This CDR3 comprises 14 residues. The V and J ends lost 3 bases and 3 bases, in that order; junction bases with no gene match: 2. The germline V gene has CDR1 DFQATT and CDR2 SNEGSKA (reference sequence). The CDR3 loop reads CSARRGGYTGELFF. CDR3 in DNA: TGCAGTGCTAGGCGGGGGGGGTACACCGGGGAGCTGTTTTTT.

The CDR3 region is CASSRLREGTDTQYF. The CDR3 DNA is TGTGCCAGCAGCCGCCTCCGGGAAGGCACAGATACGCAGTATTTT. The chain is built from TRBV9 and TRBJ2-3; D is possibly TRBD2 (5 bases). The CDR3 contains 15 residues. The V end was cut by 4 bases, the J end by 1 base, with 13 bases between. Germline values: CDR1 SGDLS, CDR2 YYNGEE.

Only a few counts were recorded for this clonotype. The chain is built from TRBV7-9 and TRBJ2-2; 10 bases align to TRBD2. Germline assignment: CDR1 SEHNR and CDR2 FQNEAQ (reference sequence). The CDR3 runs 16 residues. With 6 bases clipped from V and 4 bases from J, the junction kept 8 bases outside the gene matches. CDR3 DNA sequence: TGTGCCAGCAGGCCAGCGGGGGGGCCTCTCACCGGGGAGCTGTTTTTT. It codes for CASRPAGGPLTGELFF.

In its sample, this clonotype was seen many times. The chain joins TRBV6-5 to TRBJ1-2, with unresolved D. This CDR3 is 15 amino acids long. In germline, CDR1 is MNHEY, CDR2 SVGAGI. Deletions cut 0 bases from V and 3 bases from J, with 11 bases between. The CDR3 DNA is TGTGCCAGCAGTTACTCGAATAGCGGGTACTATGGCTACACCTTC. This encodes CASSYSNSGYYGYTF.

The genes are TRBV5-4 and TRBJ2-5; 7 nucleotides agree with TRBD2. The V gene end was trimmed by 4 bases and the J gene end by 1 base; junction bases not matched to a gene: 7. Germline CDR1 is SGHNT and CDR2 is YYREEE (reference sequence). This CDR3 has 15 amino acids. CDR3 in amino acids: CASSQTSRAQETQYF. CDR3 sequence (DNA): TGTGCCAGCAGCCAGACTAGCAGAGCCCAAGAGACCCAGTACTTC.

This clonotype showed up just a few times. J is TRBJ2-2 and V is TRBV5-1, with D unresolved. The CDR3 has 14 amino acids. Trimming shortened V by 5 bases and J by 4 bases, and 12 bases separated the two germline ends. Per germline, CDR1 SGHRS and CDR2 YFSETQ. For the CDR3, the DNA is TGCGCCAGCAGACGACTGTTTCTCACCGGGGAGCTGTTTTTT. This translates into CASRRLFLTGELFF.

In DNA, the CDR3 is TGTGCCAGCAGCATCGACAGGACTAGCACAGATACGCAGTATTTT. Its translation: CASSIDRTSTDTQYF. This chain connects TRBV7-7 to TRBJ2-3, with D perhaps matching TRBD1 (6 bases). V was pared by 5 bases and J by 0 bases, with 12 bases between. CDR1 SSHAT and CDR2 FNYEAQ come from the germline V gene (reference sequence). The CDR3 is made up of 15 amino acids.

The chain joins TRBV20-1 to TRBJ1-5; unclear D gene. Germline values: CDR1 DFQATT, CDR2 SNEGSKA (reference sequence). V gave up 5 bases and J gave up 6 bases, with 11 bases separating them. CDR3 length: 12 residues. The CDR3 bases are TGCAGTGCTTATAGGGAGAGTCAGCCCCAGCATTTT. Encoded protein: CSAYRESQPQHF.

There are a few counts of this clonotype. V and J are TRBV7-2 and TRBJ2-5, with 9 bases identical to TRBD2. Germline trimming cut 5 bases from V and 0 bases from J; bases unmatched to any gene: 4. The CDR3 has 15 residues. Per germline, CDR1 SGHTA and CDR2 FQGNSA. The CDR3 DNA reads as TGTGCCAGCAGCATAATAGCGGGGGACCAAGAGACCCAGTACTTC. This gives the protein CASSIIAGDQETQYF.

The chain carries TRBV7-9 and TRBJ2-2; 10 nucleotides agree with TRBD1. Germline lookup yields CDR1 SEHNR and CDR2 FQNEAQ (reference sequence). The CDR3 has 14 residues. Unmatched junction bases numbered 3, after V lost 5 bases and J lost 6 bases. CDR3 sequence: CASSPGTGAGELFF. The CDR3 DNA reads TGTGCCAGCAGCCCCGGGACAGGGGCCGGGGAGCTGTTTTTT.

This clonotype occurred a few times. The chain recombines TRBV7-9 with TRBJ2-1; 12 bases match TRBD2. J lost 7 bases, V lost 2 bases, and 9 bases had no gene match. CDR1 and CDR2 (germline): SEHNR, FQNEAQ (reference sequence). The CDR3 runs to 17 residues. CDR3 DNA sequence: TGTGCCAGCAGCTTAACCCGGGGAACTAGCGGGAGGAATGAGCAGTTCTTC. It codes for CASSLTRGTSGRNEQFF.

V is TRBV6-2 or TRBV6-3 and J is TRBJ2-7, with D possibly matching TRBD2 (6 bases). There are 13 residues in the CDR3. Trimming took off 6 bases at V and 6 bases at J, with 15 bases between the two ends. Germline CDR1 and CDR2: MNHEY and SVGEGT. The CDR3 DNA follows: TGTGCCAGCAGCCCGGGACCGGGGGTCGAGCAGTACTTC. It translates to CASSPGPGVEQYF.

The rearrangement links TRBV5-5 to TRBJ2-5; weak D call: TRBD2 (6 bases). The germline V gene encodes CDR1 SGHKS and CDR2 YYEKEE (reference sequence). The CDR3 extends over 14 amino acids. V was cut by 6 bases and J by 4 bases, with 16 bases left in between. The CDR3 DNA sequence: TGTGCCAGCATCACTACGGGGGTACGAGAGACCCAGTACTTC. This translates into CASITTGVRETQYF.

About this clonotype itself: A read error may produce the germline difference seen at one junction end. This chain uses TRBV7-2 with TRBJ2-2; D is unclear. Germline CDR1 is SGHTA and CDR2 is FQGNSA. The CDR3 has 15 amino acids. CDR3 residues: CAISPRRLNTGELFF. The DNA for the CDR3 is TGTGCCATCAGCCCGAGGAGACTGAACACCGGGGAGCTGTTTTTT.

The V gene is TRBV20-1, the J gene TRBJ2-5, with TRBD2 as a possible D gene (6 bases). Trimming cost V 1 base and J 1 base, with 16 bases left between them. The CDR3 runs to 16 residues. Germline loops: CDR1 DFQATT, CDR2 SNEGSKA (reference sequence). The CDR3 loop reads CSARGIAEWGQETQYF. Here the CDR3 DNA reads TGCAGTGCTAGAGGTATAGCGGAGTGGGGCCAAGAGACCCAGTACTTC.

This clonotype has only a few counts. The chain is built from TRBV20-1 and TRBJ2-3, with 10 positions matching TRBD2. V gave up 6 bases and J gave up 4 bases; unmatched junction bases: 10. The CDR3 totals 15 residues. Germline V gene lookup returns CDR1 DFQATT and CDR2 SNEGSKA (reference sequence). The CDR3 DNA reads as TGCAGTGCGGAGAAGTCTAGCGGGAGTCCAGATACGCAGTATTTT. Protein: CSAEKSSGSPDTQYF.